One and the same sample provided the 7 T cell receptor delta chains below, sequenced in a study of gammadelta T cells in human blood. TCRdb redid the clone calls on the RT-PCR reads with CATT. Of roughly 1,000 delta-chain clones in the sample, around 28% were seen once. The sample taken for sequencing was Vgamma9Vdelta2 gamma-delta T cells from adult blood. All receptors come from a human donor.

By frequency in the sample, this clone is large. The identical CDR3 is also encoded by other nucleotide sequences in the sample. The chain recombines TRDV2 with TRDJ1; a possible D gene is TRDD3 (5 bases). The CDR3 runs 18 residues. The germline V gene encodes CDR1 GEAIGNYY and CDR2 EKD. Trimming removed 3 bases at V and 0 bases at J, with 22 bases between. DNA of the CDR3: TGTGCCTGTGACGCTCTTCGGGACCGGGGGGGGTACACCGATAAACTCATCTTT. It codes for CACDALRDRGGYTDKLIF.

About this clone itself: The protein recorded in TCRdb matches a much larger clone and deviates from this DNA's translation at residue 6, suggesting a read error; the protein here is obtained by translating the DNA. This chain uses TRDV2 with TRDJ1; maybe TRDD3 (6 bases). The J gene was not available in TCRdb and was assigned here by matching the DNA to germline segments. The CDR3 runs 17 residues. Germline V gene sequence: CDR1 GEAIGNYY, CDR2 EKD. V lost 6 bases and J 0 bases, leaving 22 bases between the germline ends. The CDR3 sequence is CACKKRGDGEYTDKLIF. The CDR3 DNA sequence: TGTGCCTGTAAGAAACGGGGGGACGGGGAGTACACCGATAAACTCATCTTT.

This chain joins TRDV2 and TRDJ1; 8 nucleotides agree with TRDD3. In the absence of a J gene in TCRdb, the DNA was matched to germline to assign it here. Germline V gives CDR1 GEAIGNYY, CDR2 EKD. This CDR3 is built from 17 residues. With 1 base clipped from V and 0 bases from J, the junction kept 9 bases outside the gene matches. The CDR3 bases are TGTGCCTGTGACACTATGGGGGATCGACAGTACACCGATAAACTCATCTTT. Translating gives CACDTMGDRQYTDKLIF.

For this clone: This likely stems from a read error, as it lies one base from a far larger clone. Additional DNA sequences in this sample encode the identical CDR3. The chain is built from TRDV2 and TRDJ3; D tentatively fits TRDD1 or TRDD3 (5 bases each). No J segment appears in TCRdb, so it was assigned here by matching the sequence to germline. The CDR3 length is 21 residues. Germline loops: CDR1 GEAIGNYY, CDR2 EKD. CDR3 in amino acids: CACDTPAGGQILSWDTRQMFF. Here the CDR3 DNA reads TGTGCTTGTGACACACCAGCCGGGGGCCAAATATTATCCTGGGACACCCGACAGATGTTTTTC.

This clone is termed medium-sized. The rearrangement uses TRDV2 and TRDJ1; 11 nucleotides line up with TRDD3. The germline gives CDR1 GEAIGNYY, CDR2 EKD. This CDR3 has 17 residues. The ends lost 1 base at V and 6 bases at J; junction bases unmatched: 12. The CDR3 is CACDTLILGDNPNKLIF. Written as DNA, the CDR3 is TGTGCCTGTGACACGCTTATACTGGGGGATAACCCCAATAAACTCATCTTT.

Notes on this clone: A far larger clone is just one base off, so this is likely a read error. The rearrangement links TRDV2 to TRDJ1, with unresolved D. Here the J gene was assigned by germline matching of the DNA, as TCRdb has none. Germline-derived CDR1 and CDR2 are GEAIGNYY and EKD. Trimming took off 0 bases at V and 0 bases at J, with 19 bases between the two ends. CDR3 length equals 18 residues. Here the CDR3 reads CACDTVLRDRSYTDKLIF. The CDR3 coding sequence is TGTGCCTGTGACACCGTACTGAGGGACCGCTCTTACACCGATAAACTCATCTTT.

Notes on this clone: Since a far larger clone is one base different, this is likely a read error. J is TRDJ1 and V is TRDV2; 10 bases align to TRDD3. The J gene, missing from TCRdb, was assigned here through DNA to germline matching. Unmatched junction bases numbered 5, after V lost 0 bases and J lost 8 bases. The CDR3 spans 14 residues. Germline V CDR1 and CDR2: GEAIGNYY, EKD. The CDR3 spells CACDTLGGYRKLIF. CDR3 DNA sequence: TGTGCCTGTGACACCCTTGGGGGATACCGGAAACTCATCTTT.